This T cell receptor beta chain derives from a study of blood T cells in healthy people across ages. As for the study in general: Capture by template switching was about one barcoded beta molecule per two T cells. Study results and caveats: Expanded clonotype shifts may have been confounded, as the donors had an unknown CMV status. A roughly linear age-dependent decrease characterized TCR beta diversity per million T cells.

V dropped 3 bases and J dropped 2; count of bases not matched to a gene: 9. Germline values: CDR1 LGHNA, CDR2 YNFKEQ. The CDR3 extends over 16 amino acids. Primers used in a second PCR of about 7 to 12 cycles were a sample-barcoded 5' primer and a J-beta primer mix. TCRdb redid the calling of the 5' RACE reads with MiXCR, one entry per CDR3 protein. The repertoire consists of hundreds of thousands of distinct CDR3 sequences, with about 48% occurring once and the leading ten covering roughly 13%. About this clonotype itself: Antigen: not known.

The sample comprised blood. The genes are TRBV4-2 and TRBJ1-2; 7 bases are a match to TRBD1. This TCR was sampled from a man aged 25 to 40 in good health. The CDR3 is CASSQFPGQPNYGYTF. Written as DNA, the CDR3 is TGTGCCAGCAGCCAGTTTCCGGGACAGCCAAACTATGGCTACACCTTC.